This T cell receptor (beta chain) originates from a study of T cell changes during pregnancy in multiple sclerosis. This CDR3 region has 13 residues. In germline, CDR1 is LNHNV, CDR2 YYDKDF (reference sequence). V was trimmed by 0 bases and J by 3 bases, leaving 6 bases between them. Sequencing used immunoSEQ multiplex PCR; TCRdb keeps in-frame clones, though not all of them. The sample records 100,000 or so clones, more than 85% being singletons. The chain links TRBV15 to TRBJ2-7, with D hard to call. Specimen: peripheral blood, collected in the second trimester of pregnancy. This TCR came from a female donor with multiple sclerosis, enrolled in a pregnancy study. CDR3 protein: CATSRETDYEQYF. For the CDR3, the DNA is TGTGCCACCAGCAGAGAGACTGACTACGAGCAGTACTTC.